Sequencing of this TCR beta chain was carried out in a study of type 1 regulatory T cells. As for the study in general: T-allo10 is a Tr1-enriched, alloantigen-specific CD4 T cell product made in vitro.

In the case of this clonotype: Its antigen is currently unknown.

With 3 bases clipped from V and 3 bases from J, the junction kept 3 bases outside the gene matches. The CDR3 has 16 residues. The germline CDR1 and CDR2 sequences are SGHRS and YFSETQ. A single record per CDR3 protein comes from TCRdb applying MiXCR to the reads. The sample yields 63,000 or so distinct CDR3 sequences, 45% to 50% seen once. The sequenced sample was cultured non-Tr1 T cells, either the whole culture or a sorted T cell fraction (not recorded which). J is TRBJ2-2 and V is TRBV5-1, with 12 bases identical to TRBD2. The clonotype originates from a human donor in good health. CDR3 protein: CASSSRTSGDTGELFF. The CDR3 DNA reads TGCGCCAGCAGCTCCCGGACTAGCGGGGACACCGGGGAGCTGTTTTTT.